Following are 24 T cell receptor beta chains from one sample sequenced in a study of T cell responses to AZD1222 COVID-19 vaccine. Only in-frame clones appear in the TCRdb table, and some are missing; sequencing was by immunoSEQ multiplex PCR. The table lists about 53,000 clones, less than 85% of them singletons. The sequences come from peripheral blood, collected on day 0 of AZD1222 vaccination. These receptors were taken from an adult in good health.

The J gene is TRBJ2-7, the V gene TRBV11-2; maybe TRBD2 (6 bases). CDR1 and CDR2 (germline): SGHAT, FQNNGV. The CDR3 is made up of 15 amino acids. V was trimmed by 5 bases and J by 3 bases, leaving 17 bases between them. The CDR3: CASSGLRRRSYEQYF. CDR3 in DNA: TGTGCCAGCAGCGGACTAAGGCGCCGGAGCTACGAGCAGTACTTC.

This chain connects TRBV30 to TRBJ2-7; 12 bases are a match to TRBD1. Germline CDR1 and CDR2: GTSNPN and SVGIG (reference sequence). V lost 2 bases to trimming and J lost 8 bases; unmatched junction nucleotides: 10. This CDR3 has 15 amino acids. The CDR3 nucleotides are TGTGCCTGGAGTCCTAACCCGGGACAGGGGGCTCAGCAGTACTTC. This gives the protein CAWSPNPGQGAQQYF.

This chain uses TRBV21-1 with TRBJ2-1; the D segment call TRBD2 is taken from the table without a DNA check. TRBV21-1 is a recognized pseudogene. This CDR3 is built from 17 residues. CDR3 protein: CASSKAPLAGSRNEQFF. The CDR3 DNA sequence: TGTGCCAGCAGCAAAGCCCCACTAGCGGGATCTAGGAATGAGCAGTTCTTC.

The chain uses TRBV24-1 and TRBJ2-5, with 12 bases matching TRBD2. Unmatched junction bases numbered 8, after V lost 6 bases and J lost 7 bases. Germline V gene lookup returns CDR1 KGHDR and CDR2 SFDVKD. The CDR3 has 15 residues. CDR3 in amino acids: CATSSSSGRAMTQYF. CDR3 sequence (DNA): TGTGCCACCAGTTCCTCTAGCGGGAGGGCCATGACCCAGTACTTC.

The chain joins TRBV30 to TRBJ1-5; 9 bases are a match to TRBD1. CDR3 length equals 13 residues. V trimming: 2 bases; J trimming: 7 bases; junction bases outside the gene matches: 3. Germline V gene sequence: CDR1 GTSNPN, CDR2 SVGIG (reference sequence). The CDR3: CAWSLGQGQPQHF. As DNA, the CDR3 is TGTGCCTGGAGTCTCGGACAGGGGCAGCCCCAGCATTTT.

The chain combines TRBV10-1 with TRBJ1-5; maybe TRBD1 (5 bases). Germline V gene sequence: CDR1 WNHNN, CDR2 SYGVQD (reference sequence). Trimming took 2 bases from V and 6 from J, leaving 17 bases between them. The CDR3 consists of 16 residues. CDR3: CASSENMRTSSQPQHF. The CDR3 DNA is TGCGCCAGCAGTGAGAATATGCGGACATCGAGTCAGCCCCAGCATTTT.

The J gene is TRBJ1-1, the V gene TRBV5-6; D gene uncertain. This CDR3 comprises 15 residues. Trimming cost V 1 base and J 0 bases, with 10 bases left between them. In germline, CDR1 is SGHDT, CDR2 YYEEEE. CDR3 nucleotide sequence: TGTGCCAGCAGCTTGTTCGGGCTAATGAACACTGAAGCTTTCTTT. Translated, it gives CASSLFGLMNTEAFF.

The CDR3 region has the DNA TGCGCCAGCAGCTTGGATCCCGGGACTGGAAAAAACATTCAGTACTTC. The encoded protein is CASSLDPGTGKNIQYF. The V gene is TRBV5-1, the J gene TRBJ2-4; D may be TRBD2 (6 bases). CDR1 and CDR2 from the germline V gene are SGHRS and YFSETQ. The V gene lost 0 bases and the J gene lost 4 bases, with 14 bases spanning the gap. This CDR3 has 16 residues.

About this clone itself: Mismatch with germline at one junction end may stem from a read error. This chain links TRBV5-1 with TRBJ2-7, with 9 positions matching TRBD1. The germline V gene encodes CDR1 SGHRS and CDR2 YFSETQ. The length of the CDR3 is 15 residues. The CDR3 is CASSLGQGSSYEQYF. In nucleotides, the CDR3 is TGCGCCAGCAGTTTGGGACAGGGAAGCTCCTACGAGCAGTACTTC.

The chain is built from TRBV19 and TRBJ1-5; the D is unclear. CDR1 LNHDA and CDR2 SQIVND come from the germline V gene (reference sequence). This CDR3 is built from 14 residues. V gave up 1 base and J gave up 5 bases, with 9 bases separating them. The CDR3 DNA sequence: TGTGCCAGTAGTATAGGGGGTGAACATCAGCCCCAGCATTTT. It codes for CASSIGGEHQPQHF.

For the CDR3, the DNA is TGTGCTAGTGGGCCCGGGACTCCAAGTCCCACCGGGGAGCTGTTTTTT. This encodes CASGPGTPSPTGELFF. The chain links TRBV12-5 to TRBJ2-2; weak D call: TRBD2 (6 bases). The CDR3 is 16 residues long. V was pared by 6 bases and J by 4 bases, with 18 bases between. Per the germline V gene, CDR1 is LGHNT and CDR2 is FRNRAP.

The chain is built from TRBV5-1 and TRBJ2-7, with 7 positions matching TRBD1. The germline V gene has CDR1 SGHRS and CDR2 YFSETQ. Unmatched junction bases numbered 6, after V lost 3 bases and J lost 3 bases. There are 14 residues in the CDR3. In nucleotides, the CDR3 is TGCGCCAGCAGCTGGGGACAGCCTAACTACGAGCAGTACTTC. As protein: CASSWGQPNYEQYF.

This sequence joins TRBV7-2 and TRBJ2-1; D is unclear. The CDR3 spans 14 residues. The V gene's germline CDR1 is SGHTA and CDR2 FQGNSA. V lost 5 bases and J 7 bases, leaving 15 bases between the germline ends. The CDR3 DNA reads TGTGCCAGCAGCCCGGTTTCGGGTTATAATGAGCAGTTCTTC. The encoded protein is CASSPVSGYNEQFF.

The chain links TRBV29-1 to TRBJ1-5, with D uncertain. The CDR3 totals 14 residues. Germline V CDR1 and CDR2: SQVTM, ANQGSEA. The V and J ends lost 0 bases and 11 bases respectively, with 17 bases between them. The CDR3 here is CSVEDVKGGSTQHF. The DNA of the CDR3 is TGCAGCGTTGAAGATGTAAAGGGTGGGAGTACCCAGCATTTT.

The V and J genes are TRBV6-5 and TRBJ2-1, with TRBD2 identical over 7 bases. This CDR3 comprises 15 residues. Germline-derived CDR1 and CDR2 are MNHEY and SVGAGI. V lost 5 bases and J lost 5; bases outside the gene matches: 9. The CDR3 reads CASSQLGGVNNEQFF. CDR3 bases: TGTGCCAGCAGTCAGTTGGGGGGGGTAAACAATGAGCAGTTCTTC.

The chain carries TRBV18 and TRBJ2-3; TRBD2 aligns across 7 bases. V shed 0 bases, J shed 0 bases, and the junction held 3 bases outside the gene matches. The V gene's germline CDR1 is KGHSH and CDR2 LQKENI. The CDR3 extends over 16 amino acids. The CDR3 region is CASSPPASGSTDTQYF. The CDR3 coding sequence is TGTGCCAGCTCACCACCGGCTAGCGGAAGCACAGATACGCAGTATTTT.

The gene calls are TRBV7-3 and TRBJ1-2, with D maybe TRBD1 (5 bases). This CDR3 spans 13 amino acids. From germline, CDR1 is SGHTA and CDR2 FQGTGA. With 5 bases removed from V and 1 base from J, the gap between germline ends came to 8 bases. CDR3 coding DNA: TGTGCCAGCAGCCCAGACAGTAACTATGGCTACACCTTC. Residues: CASSPDSNYGYTF.

The chain uses TRBV28 and TRBJ1-2; TRBD1 agrees at 7 bases. CDR1 and CDR2 from the germline V gene are MDHEN and SYDVKM. With V trimmed by 3 bases and J by 8 bases, 3 bases remained unmatched. This CDR3 has 12 amino acids. The CDR3 DNA reads TGTGCCAGCAGTTTGAGGGGGCGAGGCTACACCTTC. It yields the protein CASSLRGRGYTF.

The V gene is TRBV28, the J gene TRBJ1-2; 7 bases map to TRBD1. Unmatched junction bases numbered 4, after V lost 7 bases and J lost 5 bases. Germline V gives CDR1 MDHEN, CDR2 SYDVKM. The CDR3 runs 12 residues. CDR3 DNA sequence: TGTGCCAGCATCACGACAGGGTATGGCTACACCTTC. Translating it yields CASITTGYGYTF.

The chain recombines TRBV5-6 with TRBJ2-5, with TRBD1 as a possible D gene (6 bases). The CDR3 has 13 residues. Per germline, CDR1 SGHDT and CDR2 YYEEEE. V was cut by 4 bases and J by 1 base, with 8 bases left in between. The CDR3 region has the DNA TGTGCCAGCAGCCGGACAGTCCAAGAGACCCAGTACTTC. Its translation is CASSRTVQETQYF.

The gene calls are TRBV7-2 and TRBJ1-2, with TRBD1 matching 10 bases. This CDR3 spans 14 amino acids. Germline CDR1 and CDR2: SGHTA and FQGNSA. Losses at the gene ends were 5 bases for V and 5 bases for J; bases not matched to a gene: 5. CDR3 in amino acids: CASSTRTGGYGYTF. The CDR3 region has the DNA TGTGCCAGCAGCACACGGACAGGGGGGTATGGCTACACCTTC.

The chain links TRBV18 to TRBJ1-1; D is uncertain. Trimming took off 5 bases at V and 1 base at J, with 14 bases between the two ends. Germline assignment: CDR1 KGHSH and CDR2 LQKENI. The CDR3 loop spans 15 amino acids. Written as DNA, the CDR3 is TGTGCCAGCTCATCCGAAAAAGGAGGGAACACTGAAGCTTTCTTT. This encodes CASSSEKGGNTEAFF.

This clone was seen only once. The V call is TRBV15, the J call TRBJ2-1; 9 positions agree with TRBD2. Per germline, CDR1 LNHNV and CDR2 YYDKDF (reference sequence). CDR3 size: 18 residues. Losses at the gene ends were 2 bases for V and 0 bases for J; bases not matched to a gene: 8. The CDR3 is CATSRRFSGGSSYNEQFF. CDR3 DNA sequence: TGTGCCACCAGCAGACGATTTAGCGGGGGAAGCTCCTACAATGAGCAGTTCTTC. Drawing the rest from reference TRBV15 and TRBJ2-1, the complete variable domain is DAMVIQNPRYQVTQFGKPVTLSCSQTLNHNVMYWYQQKSSQAPKLLFHYYDKDFNNEADTPDNFQSRRPNTSFCFLDIRSPGLGDTAMYLCATSRRFSGGSSYNEQFFGPGTRLTVL.

This clone has just a few counts. The chain carries TRBV7-6 and TRBJ2-7, with TRBD2 identical over 7 bases. This CDR3 spans 15 amino acids. Germline CDR1 SGHVS, CDR2 FNYEAQ. V was pared by 3 bases and J by 2 bases, with 7 bases of the junction left unmatched. CDR3 bases: TGTGCCAGCAGCTTCGAGGCTAGCGGTCCCTACGAGCAGTACTTC. This codes for CASSFEASGPYEQYF.